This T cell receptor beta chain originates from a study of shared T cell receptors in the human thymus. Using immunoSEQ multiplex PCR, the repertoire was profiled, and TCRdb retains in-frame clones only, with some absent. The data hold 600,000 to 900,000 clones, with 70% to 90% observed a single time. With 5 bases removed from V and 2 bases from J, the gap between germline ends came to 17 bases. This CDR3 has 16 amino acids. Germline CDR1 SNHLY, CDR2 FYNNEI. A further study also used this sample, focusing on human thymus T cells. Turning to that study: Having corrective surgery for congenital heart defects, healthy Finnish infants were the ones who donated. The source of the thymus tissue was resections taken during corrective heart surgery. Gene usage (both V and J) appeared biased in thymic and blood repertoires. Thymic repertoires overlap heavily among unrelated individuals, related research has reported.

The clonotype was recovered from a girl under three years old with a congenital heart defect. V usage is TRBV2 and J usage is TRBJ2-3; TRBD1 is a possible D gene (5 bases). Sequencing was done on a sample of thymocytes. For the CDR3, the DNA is TGTGCCAGCAGTTTCCAGGGTAAACCAGCCACAGATACGCAGTATTTT. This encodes CASSFQGKPATDTQYF.